This T cell receptor (beta chain) is from a study of blood T cell repertoires in COVID-19. This table comes from immunoSEQ multiplex PCR, and its TCRdb copy is limited to in-frame clones, with some not included. The table lists about 89,000 clones, 75% to 80% of them singletons. With 9 bases clipped from V and 6 bases from J, the junction kept 10 bases outside the gene matches. The CDR3 length is 14 residues. From germline, CDR1 is LNHDA and CDR2 SQIVND (reference sequence). During active infection, Seattle patients enrolled and were then monitored through disease. The TCR was taken from a man in his 70s with COVID-19, enrolled during active disease. The chain carries TRBV19 and TRBJ2-7; TRBD1 matches at 11 bases. Source material: peripheral blood. The CDR3 coding sequence is TGTGCCAGCAGCCTGGGGACAGGGGGGGTCGAGCAGTACTTC. It is translated as CASSLGTGGVEQYF.